This record covers a single TCR beta chain. This sample is part of a study of blood T cell repertoires in COVID-19. Background on the study: Samples of COVID-19 (acute and convalescent) were obtained from the United States, Italy and Spain. The cDNA or gDNA used as material had been derived from T cells, B-cell-depleted T cells, or PBMCs.

Original analysis: Amplification of reference gene primers provided the estimated nucleated cell counts. TCRdb's copy holds only in-frame clones and misses some; the assay was immunoSEQ multiplex PCR. The DNA was the basis for D and trimming; V, J and clone size are from that table. The table has about 140,000 clones, around 81% seen once; the top ten hold roughly 5.3%. Germline lookup yields CDR1 SNHLY and CDR2 FYNNEI. V dropped 6 bases and J dropped 6 bases, with 12 bases sitting between them. This CDR3 spans 14 amino acids. The chain recombines TRBV2 with TRBJ1-6; TRBD1 might be the D (5 bases). What was sequenced was peripheral blood. This receptor was taken from a woman between 45 and 60 years old with acute or convalescent COVID-19. The CDR3 bases are TGTGCCAGCAGGGCGGACACCGGTAATTCACCCCTCCACTTT. Translation gives CASRADTGNSPLHF.